This TCR beta chain was recovered during a study of control samples from healthy donors and cancer patients. Repertoires were generated with immunoSEQ multiplex PCR, while TCRdb's copy carries only in-frame clones and drops some. The table shows 100,000 to 150,000 clones, with roughly nine tenths occurring only once. Trimming cost V 3 bases and J 6 bases; bases outside gene matches: 11. The CDR3 contains 18 residues. Looked up from germline, CDR1 is LGHDT and CDR2 is YNNKEL (reference sequence). The rearrangement joins TRBV3-1 (or the pseudogene TRBV3-2) to TRBJ2-1; 13 bases are shared with TRBD2. This sequence originates from a man between 18 and 35 years old in good health. Sequencing used blood. CDR3 sequence reads: CASSHYGLAGVGPNEQFF. For the CDR3, the DNA is TGTGCCAGCAGCCATTACGGACTAGCGGGAGTGGGCCCCAATGAGCAGTTCTTC.